This TCR beta chain comes out of a study of PD-L1 blockade in urothelial cancer. Study at large: Blood was analyzed 3 weeks (second dose) and 6 weeks after treatment start. When blood samples were assessed, the median T cell count was some 150,000.

The time point was: peripheral blood 6 weeks after treatment start. Patient sample counts ranged from 1 to 8, pretreatment and on-treatment. Study findings and constraints: In blood at 3 weeks, tumor-associated clones expanded more among patients with durable benefit.

TCRdb's copy holds only in-frame clones and misses some; the assay was immunoSEQ multiplex PCR. The table lists 83,000 or so clones, 75% to 90% of them singletons. On this clone: Antigen: not known.

The sequencing used PBMCs, collected around atezolizumab (anti-PD-L1) treatment. The receptor was isolated from a man aged 65 to 79 with urothelial cancer.

In nucleotides, the CDR3 is TGTGCCAGCAGTTACTCACAGGGTGGTGGAAACACCATATATTTT. Protein: CASSYSQGGGNTIYF. This rearrangement joins TRBV6-6 to TRBJ1-3, with D possibly being TRBD1 (6 bases). Germline loops: CDR1 MNHNY, CDR2 SVGAGI (reference sequence). The CDR3 runs 15 residues. The V end lost 0 bases, the J end lost 3 bases, and 9 bases lay between the germline ends.